Shown below are 29 T cell receptor beta chains from a single sample sequenced in a study of T-cell memory formation after mild COVID-19. TCRdb reprocessed the 5' RACE reads with MiXCR, giving one entry per CDR3 protein. The table shows around 340,000 distinct CDR3 sequences, with about an eighth occurring only once. Sequenced material: PBMCs or a T cell subset sorted from them (not recorded which). The receptors shown here come from a man aged 18-30 years who had mild COVID-19 (a few samples of this study predate the infection). Cell type and time point are not known.

This chain uses TRBV4-1 with TRBJ1-1; no clear D gene. This CDR3 region has 15 residues. The germline V and J ends were trimmed by 6 bases and 7 bases, with 21 bases remaining between them. The V gene's germline CDR1 is MGHRA and CDR2 YSYEKL. CDR3 nucleotide sequence: TGCGCCAGCAGACCGACACAATGGGCGTCGAATGAAGCTTTCTTT. This encodes CASRPTQWASNEAFF.

V is TRBV6-1 and J is TRBJ1-4, with D perhaps matching TRBD1 (5 bases). This CDR3 has 15 amino acids. CDR1 is MNHNS and CDR2 is SASEGT in the germline V gene. Trimming stripped 7 bases from V and 4 bases from J, with 16 bases between. The CDR3 sequence: CASTAFGGGNEKLFF. CDR3 nucleotides: TGTGCCAGCACCGCTTTCGGGGGGGGTAATGAAAAACTGTTTTTT.

The chain couples TRBV21-1 to TRBJ2-2; the listed D gene, TRBD2, was not tested against the DNA. TRBV21-1 is a recognized pseudogene. The CDR3 consists of 16 residues. The CDR3 protein is CASSKKRGRNTGELFF. In nucleotides, the CDR3 is TGTGCCAGCAGCAAGAAGCGGGGGAGAAACACCGGGGAGCTGTTTTTT.

The chain carries TRBV4-1 and TRBJ2-3; 7 bases line up with TRBD2. Germline lookup yields CDR1 MGHRA and CDR2 YSYEKL. V shed 1 base and J 5 bases; nucleotides not matched to a gene: 3. This CDR3 is 14 amino acids long. For the CDR3, the DNA is TGCGCCAGCAGCCAAGCGGGGGGATTAGATACGCAGTATTTT. It is translated as CASSQAGGLDTQYF.

As DNA, the CDR3 is TGTGCCAGCAGTTACTCGGAATATACAGGGGACGGGGCGAATTCACCCCTCCACTTT. This gives the protein CASSYSEYTGDGANSPLHF. The genes are TRBV6-5 and TRBJ1-6, with 7 bases identical to TRBD1. V gave up 0 bases and J gave up 7 bases; unmatched junction bases: 15. Germline-derived CDR1 and CDR2 are MNHEY and SVGAGI. The CDR3 runs to 19 residues.

In this sample, this clonotype turned up a few times. The chain carries TRBV27 and TRBJ2-7; D gene ambiguous. There are 14 residues in the CDR3. Per the germline V gene, CDR1 is MNHEY and CDR2 is SMNVEV (reference sequence). V dropped 0 bases and J dropped 2 bases, with 8 bases sitting between them. In DNA form, the CDR3 reads TGTGCCAGCAGTTTATCGGTGGGAACCTACGAGCAGTACTTC. Its translation: CASSLSVGTYEQYF.

This clonotype was detected only a few times. The chain uses TRBV5-1 and TRBJ1-6; 8 bases map to TRBD1. The CDR3 spans 14 residues. Germline assignment: CDR1 SGHRS and CDR2 YFSETQ. With 2 bases clipped from V and 8 bases from J, the junction kept 3 bases outside the gene matches. CDR3 sequence (DNA): TGCGCCAGCAGCTTCCAGGGGGCCTATTCACCCCTCCACTTT. Translated: CASSFQGAYSPLHF.

This chain connects TRBV7-6 to TRBJ2-1, with D unresolved. The CDR3 is 13 residues long. Germline values: CDR1 SGHVS, CDR2 FNYEAQ. Trimming stripped 4 bases from V and 6 bases from J, with 10 bases between. The CDR3 DNA sequence: TGTGCCAGCAGCTCCTACAGAGCCAATGAGCAGTTCTTC. Translation gives CASSSYRANEQFF.

The gene calls are TRBV29-1 and TRBJ2-3, with TRBD2 matching over 10 bases. V gave up 4 bases and J gave up 9 bases; unmatched junction bases: 7. The germline gives CDR1 SQVTM, CDR2 ANQGSEA. The CDR3 loop spans 13 amino acids. CDR3 loop: CSVVPAGGDTQYF. In DNA form, the CDR3 reads TGCAGCGTTGTCCCAGCGGGAGGGGACACGCAGTATTTT.

J is TRBJ1-1 and V is TRBV5-1; D unresolved. The germline gives CDR1 SGHRS, CDR2 YFSETQ. The CDR3 sequence is 13 residues long. The V end was cut by 1 base, the J end by 5 bases, with 9 bases between. The DNA for the CDR3 is TGCGCCAGCAGCTTGAATGCGGATACTGAAGCTTTCTTT. It is translated as CASSLNADTEAFF.

This clonotype was detected ten times or more. The chain combines TRBV4-3 with TRBJ1-2; D not resolved. Germline CDR1 and CDR2: LGHNA and YSLEER. The CDR3 has 16 residues. V was pared by 4 bases and J by 2 bases, with 17 bases between. CDR3 sequence reads: CASSRSVGGENYGYTF. The CDR3, as DNA: TGCGCCAGCAGCCGAAGCGTCGGTGGGGAAAACTATGGCTACACCTTC.

V gene TRBV20-1 combines with J gene TRBJ1-2; D is possibly TRBD1 (5 bases). The CDR3 has 13 residues. Deletions cut 3 bases from V and 4 bases from J, with 12 bases between. Germline loops: CDR1 DFQATT, CDR2 SNEGSKA (reference sequence). In nucleotides, the CDR3 is TGCAGTGCTAGTCAGGGAAACCTCTATGGCTACACCTTC. Protein sequence: CSASQGNLYGYTF.

The chain employs TRBV19 and TRBJ1-5; maybe TRBD1 (6 bases). Germline CDR1 is LNHDA and CDR2 is SQIVND (reference sequence). V gave up 3 bases and J gave up 0 bases, with 18 bases separating them. This CDR3 has 18 residues. For the CDR3, the DNA is TGTGCCAGTAGTATCCGAAATTTCAGGGGAAATAGCAATCAGCCCCAGCATTTT. Protein: CASSIRNFRGNSNQPQHF.

The chain uses TRBV7-8 and TRBJ1-5; possibly TRBD1 for D (5 bases). Trimming pared 5 bases from V and 4 bases from J, leaving 12 bases between. The germline gives CDR1 SGHVS, CDR2 FQNEAQ. This CDR3 is 14 amino acids long. CDR3 loop: CASSRDSPNQPQHF. For the CDR3, the DNA is TGTGCCAGCAGCCGGGACTCTCCTAATCAGCCCCAGCATTTT.

This clonotype was recorded many times. The rearrangement joins TRBV5-1 to TRBJ2-3; maybe TRBD1 (6 bases). V lost 0 bases to trimming and J lost 2 bases, with 13 bases between them. Germline values: CDR1 SGHRS, CDR2 YFSETQ. This CDR3 is 16 amino acids long. The CDR3 region has the DNA TGCGCCAGCAGCTTGGGGACAGTTACCTTCACAGATACGCAGTATTTT. Translation gives CASSLGTVTFTDTQYF.

This chain uses TRBV7-2 with TRBJ1-1, with 7 positions matching TRBD1. V lost 1 base to trimming and J lost 4 bases; unmatched junction nucleotides: 6. Per the germline V gene, CDR1 is SGHTA and CDR2 is FQGNSA. The CDR3 has 15 amino acids. In DNA, the CDR3 is TGTGCCAGCAGCTTAGGCGACAGGGAAGGCACTGAAGCTTTCTTT. Amino acids: CASSLGDREGTEAFF.

The chain is built from TRBV6-5 and TRBJ2-5; D remains unclear. The CDR3 contains 14 residues. The germline gives CDR1 MNHEY, CDR2 SVGAGI. The ends were cut back, 6 bases at V and 5 bases at J, with 16 bases in the middle. CDR3 bases: TGTGCCAGCAGCCCCTCATCCTCCGGGGAGACCCAGTACTTC. This sequence encodes CASSPSSSGETQYF.

This clonotype was found a few times. The gene calls are TRBV7-9 and TRBJ2-6; D not certain. Trimming stripped 8 bases from V and 0 bases from J, with 5 bases between. CDR1 SEHNR and CDR2 FQNEAQ come from the germline V gene (reference sequence). There are 13 residues in the CDR3. The CDR3 here is CASWVSGANVLTF. The DNA for the CDR3 is TGTGCCAGCTGGGTCTCTGGGGCCAACGTCCTGACTTTC.

J is TRBJ1-2 and V is TRBV20-1; D might be TRBD1 (5 bases). The germline V gene has CDR1 DFQATT and CDR2 SNEGSKA (reference sequence). CDR3 length: 16 amino acids. The V and J ends lost 4 bases and 7 bases respectively, with 25 bases between them. Here the CDR3 DNA reads TGCAGTGCTACGGTGGGGACGAGCGGGGTGGAGGGTGGCTACACCTTC. Translation: CSATVGTSGVEGGYTF.

J is TRBJ1-5 and V is TRBV2; D unresolved. Germline loops: CDR1 SNHLY, CDR2 FYNNEI. This CDR3 comprises 14 residues. Trimming stripped 3 bases from V and 1 base from J, with 7 bases between. The CDR3 DNA reads as TGTGCCAGCAGTGATGTCGCCAGCAATCAGCCCCAGCATTTT. Amino acids: CASSDVASNQPQHF.

The CDR3 nucleotides are TGTGCCAGCAGAGGGTTCTCGGGAGAGCAGTACGTC. This codes for CASRGFSGEQYV. The chain combines TRBV6-5 with TRBJ2-7; tentative D call: TRBD2 (5 bases). With 6 bases removed from V and 7 bases from J, the gap between germline ends came to 13 bases. The CDR3 is 12 residues long. From germline, CDR1 is MNHEY and CDR2 SVGAGI.

This clonotype was seen a few times. The chain joins TRBV4-1 to TRBJ1-1; D gene unclear. The CDR3 totals 13 residues. Trimming pared 7 bases from V and 4 bases from J, leaving 13 bases between. CDR1 and CDR2 from the germline V gene are MGHRA and YSYEKL. This CDR3 is CASKEGTITEAFF. The CDR3 nucleotides are TGCGCCAGCAAAGAGGGTACGATCACTGAAGCTTTCTTT.

J is TRBJ1-3 and V is TRBV4-1, with 8 bases lining up with TRBD1. The CDR3 spans 16 residues. Germline-derived CDR1 and CDR2 are MGHRA and YSYEKL. The junction had 6 bases not matched to a gene; V was cut back by 2 bases and J by 3 bases. DNA of the CDR3: TGCGCCAGCAGCCAACCCAGGGGGCAATTTGGAAACACCATATATTTT. Translation: CASSQPRGQFGNTIYF.

The genes are TRBV7-2 and TRBJ1-6; D might be TRBD1 (5 bases). Deletions cut 2 bases from V and 11 bases from J, with 10 bases between. Germline V gives CDR1 SGHTA, CDR2 FQGNSA. The CDR3 spans 13 residues. CDR3 in amino acids: CASSLTSGAPLHF. The CDR3 DNA is TGTGCCAGCAGCTTAACGTCGGGGGCACCCCTCCACTTT.

This clonotype was counted only a few times. The J gene is TRBJ1-1, the V gene TRBV6-2 or TRBV6-3; 9 positions match TRBD1. The CDR3 is 15 residues long. Germline V lookup: CDR1 MNHEY, CDR2 SVGEGT. J gave up 3 bases and V 0 bases, and 2 bases lay outside the gene matches. The CDR3 nucleotides are TGTGCCAGCAGTTACTCCGGGACAGGGTACACTGAAGCTTTCTTT. Its protein is CASSYSGTGYTEAFF.

This clonotype was seen only a few times. The rearrangement links TRBV11-2 to TRBJ1-1, with unresolved D. Germline V gene data show CDR1 as SGHAT and CDR2 as FQNNGV. The CDR3 covers 14 residues. The V end was cut by 3 bases, the J end by 4 bases, with 12 bases between. Here the CDR3 reads CASSFLGSGTEAFF. The CDR3 bases are TGTGCCAGCAGCTTTCTGGGGTCGGGCACTGAAGCTTTCTTT.

This sequence joins TRBV7-9 and TRBJ2-2; 9 nucleotides line up with TRBD2. This CDR3 comprises 15 residues. CDR1 is SEHNR and CDR2 is FQNEAQ in the germline V gene (reference sequence). J was trimmed by 1 base and V by 6 bases; bases with no gene match: 3. The DNA for the CDR3 is TGTGCCAGCAGACCAGCGGGGGGGAACACCGGGGAGCTGTTTTTT. Translation gives CASRPAGGNTGELFF.

Many counts were recorded for this clonotype. The V and J genes are TRBV6-2 or TRBV6-3 and TRBJ2-7; D might be TRBD1 (6 bases). This CDR3 is 14 amino acids long. Trimming took 6 bases from V and 9 from J, leaving 21 bases between them. In germline, CDR1 is MNHEY, CDR2 SVGEGT. The CDR3 sequence is CASRTGTWTKGQYF. CDR3 coding DNA: TGTGCCAGCAGAACCGGGACATGGACGAAAGGGCAGTACTTC.

The sample holds a few counts of this clonotype. In nucleotides, the CDR3 is TGCGCCAGCAGCTTGATGTACGCGAACACTGAAGCTTTCTTT. The encoded protein is CASSLMYANTEAFF. The genes are TRBV5-1 and TRBJ1-1; D is uncertain. The CDR3 sequence is 14 residues long. Germline CDR1 reads SGHRS; CDR2 reads YFSETQ. Trimming shortened V by 1 base and J by 1 base, and 8 bases separated the two germline ends.